The sample holds a few counts of the clone carrying this TCR beta chain. Its antigen is still unknown. The data stem from a study of T cell responses to AZD1222 COVID-19 vaccine. Study context: Recipients boosted at about 4 weeks or about 12 weeks are pooled.

Study-wide findings and caveats: Rises in breadth and depth of Spike-specific TCRs came after two AZD1222 doses.

Using immunoSEQ multiplex PCR, the repertoire was profiled, and TCRdb retains in-frame clones only, with some absent. Of 120,000 or so clones in the sample, 80% to 90% were seen once. Between the trimmed V and J ends, which lost 2 bases and 2 bases, there was a span of 12 bases. Germline V gives CDR1 LGHDT, CDR2 YNNKEL (reference sequence). This CDR3 contains 16 residues. The specimen comprised peripheral blood, sampled on day 0 of AZD1222 vaccination. The sequence was obtained from an adult in good health. The chain carries TRBV3-1 (or the pseudogene TRBV3-2) and TRBJ2-2; D may be TRBD1 or TRBD2 (6 bases each). CDR3 bases: TGTGCCAGCAGCCAACTCGCGGGACAAAACACCGGGGAGCTGTTTTTT. Its translation is CASSQLAGQNTGELFF.